Listed below are T cell receptor beta chains from one sample, sequenced in a study of cytomegalovirus exposure and HLA in healthy donors. The assay was immunoSEQ multiplex PCR, and TCRdb's table has in-frame clones only and misses some. The table includes 110,000 to 150,000 clones, nearly 10% detected once. The specimen was PBMCs. These receptors came from a middle-aged man in good health and CMV-seronegative. CDR3s include the opening cysteine and the closing phenylalanine or tryptophan. Fields, in order: D gene, V gene, J gene, clone size, CDR3 DNA, CDR3 protein. The D gene is left open where the match is weak. Clone size, where shown, is once, few, many, or a class for clones that have expanded.

.	TRBV11-2	TRBJ1-2	.	TGTGCCAGCAGCTTAGATCAAAGGGAGGATGGCTACACCTTC	CASSLDQREDGYTF
TRBD1	TRBV15	TRBJ2-1	.	TGTGCCACCAGCTTAGGGGGCGCCTACAATGAGCAGTTCTTC	CATSLGGAYNEQFF
TRBD1	TRBV19	TRBJ1-4	few	TGTGCCAGTACCCTACAGGGGACTAATGAAAAACTGTTTTTT	CASTLQGTNEKLFF
TRBD1	TRBV7-9	TRBJ2-7	.	TGCGCCAGCAGCCCCGGGACAGGCCCCTACGAGCAGTACTTC	CASSPGTGPYEQYF
TRBD2	TRBV11-2	TRBJ2-5	few	TGTGCCAGCAGCTTAGCGACTAGCGGGGGACAGACCCAGTACTTC	CASSLATSGGQTQYF
TRBD2	TRBV5-1	TRBJ2-7	.	TGCGCCAGCAGCCCGGGGACTAGCGGGAACCACGCGCAGTACTTC	CASSPGTSGNHAQYF
TRBD2	TRBV30	TRBJ2-7	few	TGTGCCTACTCAGTGGCGGGAGCTTTTTACGAGCAGTACTTC	CAYSVAGAFYEQYF
TRBD1	TRBV18	TRBJ1-1	few	TGTGCCAGCTCATCGAGGACAGGTTTGGGCACTGAAGCTTTCTTT	CASSSRTGLGTEAFF
TRBD2	TRBV28	TRBJ2-7	.	TGTGCCAGCAGTTCTTTTCGTTGGGGCGGGAGCTACGAGCAGTACTTC	CASSSFRWGGSYEQYF
.	TRBV6-5	TRBJ1-3	.	TGTGCCAGCAGCGACAGGTCGGAAAACACCATATATTTT	CASSDRSENTIYF
TRBD2	TRBV2	TRBJ2-7	.	TGTGCCAGCAGACACGGAACGGGACTAGCGGGAGGTCCCTCCTACGAGCAGTACTTC	CASRHGTGLAGGPSYEQYF
.	TRBV11-2	TRBJ1-1	few	TGTGCCAGCAGCCCGGGAGGAAGGCGGACTGAAGCTTTCTTT	CASSPGGRRTEAFF
.	TRBV11-3	TRBJ2-2	.	TGTGCCAGCAGCGACTACACCGGGGAGCTGTTTTTT	CASSDYTGELFF
.	TRBV5-1	TRBJ2-2	few	TGCGCCAGCAGCGGGTTAGCAAGTAACACCGGGGAGCTGTTTTTT	CASSGLASNTGELFF
.	TRBV5-1	TRBJ1-1	few	TGCGCCAGCGGTAGAGCAGGGGTGAACACTGAAGCTTTCTTT	CASGRAGVNTEAFF
TRBD2	TRBV2	TRBJ2-1	few	TGTGCCAGTTTACTAGCGGGAGATAGGGCGGGTGGGCAGTTCTTC	CASLLAGDRAGGQFF
.	TRBV19	TRBJ1-2	.	TGTGCCAGTAGTGGAGGTGAGGGAGGGAGCTATGGCTACACCTTC	CASSGGEGGSYGYTF
TRBD2	TRBV18	TRBJ2-7	few	TGTGCCAGCTCACCACCGATAGTAGCGGGAGCCCTTTCCGAGCAGTACTTC	CASSPPIVAGALSEQYF
TRBD2	TRBV7-9	TRBJ2-1	.	TGTGCCAGCAGCTCTAGCGGGGGGCGATACAATGAGCAGTTCTTC	CASSSSGGRYNEQFF
.	TRBV28	TRBJ2-2	few	TGTGCCAGCAGTCCCCCCAGGAGTCCGGGGGCCGGGGAGCTGTTTTTT	CASSPPRSPGAGELFF
.	TRBV19	TRBJ2-2	.	TGTGCCAGTAGTTCTGAGCACAGGGCGATGACCGGGGAGCTGTTTTTT	CASSSEHRAMTGELFF
TRBD2	TRBV28	TRBJ2-1	.	TGTGCCAGCAGTTTTTCGCCACTAGCGGGAGGGCAGAGAGGGACCTACAATGAGCAGTTCTTC	CASSFSPLAGGQRGTYNEQFF
.	TRBV7-2	TRBJ1-2	.	TGTGCCAGCAGCTTAGGGGGCAGTTCATATGGCTACACCTTC	CASSLGGSSYGYTF